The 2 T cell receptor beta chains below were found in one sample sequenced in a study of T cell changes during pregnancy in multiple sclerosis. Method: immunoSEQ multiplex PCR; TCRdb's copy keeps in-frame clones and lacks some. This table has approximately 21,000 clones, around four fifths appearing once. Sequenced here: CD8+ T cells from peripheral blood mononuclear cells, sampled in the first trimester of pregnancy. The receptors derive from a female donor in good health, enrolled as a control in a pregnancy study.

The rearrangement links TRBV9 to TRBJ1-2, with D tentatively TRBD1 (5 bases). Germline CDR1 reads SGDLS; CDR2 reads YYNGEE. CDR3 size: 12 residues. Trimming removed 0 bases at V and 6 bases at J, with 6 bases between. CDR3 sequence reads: CASSVARDGYTF. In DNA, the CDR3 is TGTGCCAGCAGCGTAGCCAGGGATGGCTACACCTTC.

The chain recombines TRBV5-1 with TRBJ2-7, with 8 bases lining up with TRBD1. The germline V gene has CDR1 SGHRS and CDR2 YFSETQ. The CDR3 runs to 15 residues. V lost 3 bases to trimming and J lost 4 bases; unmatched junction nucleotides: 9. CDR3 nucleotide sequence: TGCGCCAGCAGCTACCAAGGCCAGGGGGCTTACGAGCAGTACTTC. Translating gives CASSYQGQGAYEQYF.